Reported below is one T cell receptor (beta chain). This entry belongs to a study of cytomegalovirus exposure and HLA in healthy donors. Germline V gene sequence: CDR1 SEHNR, CDR2 FQNEAQ (reference sequence). This CDR3 region has 15 residues. Trimming removed 2 bases at V and 2 bases at J, with 12 bases between. Primers for the PCR totalled 60 Vbeta and 13 Jbeta. Some clones are missing from TCRdb's copy, which holds only in-frame ones; the method was immunoSEQ multiplex PCR. The data show approximately 190,000 clones, with approximately 70% seen just once and approximately 1.8% held by the top ten. Healthy people donating bone marrow made up the donors.

The sequence derives from a woman in her 30s in good health and CMV-seronegative. This chain connects TRBV7-9 to TRBJ1-2; weak D call: TRBD1 (6 bases). Sequencing was carried out using PBMCs. The CDR3 spells CASSLIQGENYGYTF. DNA of the CDR3: TGTGCCAGCAGCTTAATACAGGGCGAGAACTATGGCTACACCTTC.